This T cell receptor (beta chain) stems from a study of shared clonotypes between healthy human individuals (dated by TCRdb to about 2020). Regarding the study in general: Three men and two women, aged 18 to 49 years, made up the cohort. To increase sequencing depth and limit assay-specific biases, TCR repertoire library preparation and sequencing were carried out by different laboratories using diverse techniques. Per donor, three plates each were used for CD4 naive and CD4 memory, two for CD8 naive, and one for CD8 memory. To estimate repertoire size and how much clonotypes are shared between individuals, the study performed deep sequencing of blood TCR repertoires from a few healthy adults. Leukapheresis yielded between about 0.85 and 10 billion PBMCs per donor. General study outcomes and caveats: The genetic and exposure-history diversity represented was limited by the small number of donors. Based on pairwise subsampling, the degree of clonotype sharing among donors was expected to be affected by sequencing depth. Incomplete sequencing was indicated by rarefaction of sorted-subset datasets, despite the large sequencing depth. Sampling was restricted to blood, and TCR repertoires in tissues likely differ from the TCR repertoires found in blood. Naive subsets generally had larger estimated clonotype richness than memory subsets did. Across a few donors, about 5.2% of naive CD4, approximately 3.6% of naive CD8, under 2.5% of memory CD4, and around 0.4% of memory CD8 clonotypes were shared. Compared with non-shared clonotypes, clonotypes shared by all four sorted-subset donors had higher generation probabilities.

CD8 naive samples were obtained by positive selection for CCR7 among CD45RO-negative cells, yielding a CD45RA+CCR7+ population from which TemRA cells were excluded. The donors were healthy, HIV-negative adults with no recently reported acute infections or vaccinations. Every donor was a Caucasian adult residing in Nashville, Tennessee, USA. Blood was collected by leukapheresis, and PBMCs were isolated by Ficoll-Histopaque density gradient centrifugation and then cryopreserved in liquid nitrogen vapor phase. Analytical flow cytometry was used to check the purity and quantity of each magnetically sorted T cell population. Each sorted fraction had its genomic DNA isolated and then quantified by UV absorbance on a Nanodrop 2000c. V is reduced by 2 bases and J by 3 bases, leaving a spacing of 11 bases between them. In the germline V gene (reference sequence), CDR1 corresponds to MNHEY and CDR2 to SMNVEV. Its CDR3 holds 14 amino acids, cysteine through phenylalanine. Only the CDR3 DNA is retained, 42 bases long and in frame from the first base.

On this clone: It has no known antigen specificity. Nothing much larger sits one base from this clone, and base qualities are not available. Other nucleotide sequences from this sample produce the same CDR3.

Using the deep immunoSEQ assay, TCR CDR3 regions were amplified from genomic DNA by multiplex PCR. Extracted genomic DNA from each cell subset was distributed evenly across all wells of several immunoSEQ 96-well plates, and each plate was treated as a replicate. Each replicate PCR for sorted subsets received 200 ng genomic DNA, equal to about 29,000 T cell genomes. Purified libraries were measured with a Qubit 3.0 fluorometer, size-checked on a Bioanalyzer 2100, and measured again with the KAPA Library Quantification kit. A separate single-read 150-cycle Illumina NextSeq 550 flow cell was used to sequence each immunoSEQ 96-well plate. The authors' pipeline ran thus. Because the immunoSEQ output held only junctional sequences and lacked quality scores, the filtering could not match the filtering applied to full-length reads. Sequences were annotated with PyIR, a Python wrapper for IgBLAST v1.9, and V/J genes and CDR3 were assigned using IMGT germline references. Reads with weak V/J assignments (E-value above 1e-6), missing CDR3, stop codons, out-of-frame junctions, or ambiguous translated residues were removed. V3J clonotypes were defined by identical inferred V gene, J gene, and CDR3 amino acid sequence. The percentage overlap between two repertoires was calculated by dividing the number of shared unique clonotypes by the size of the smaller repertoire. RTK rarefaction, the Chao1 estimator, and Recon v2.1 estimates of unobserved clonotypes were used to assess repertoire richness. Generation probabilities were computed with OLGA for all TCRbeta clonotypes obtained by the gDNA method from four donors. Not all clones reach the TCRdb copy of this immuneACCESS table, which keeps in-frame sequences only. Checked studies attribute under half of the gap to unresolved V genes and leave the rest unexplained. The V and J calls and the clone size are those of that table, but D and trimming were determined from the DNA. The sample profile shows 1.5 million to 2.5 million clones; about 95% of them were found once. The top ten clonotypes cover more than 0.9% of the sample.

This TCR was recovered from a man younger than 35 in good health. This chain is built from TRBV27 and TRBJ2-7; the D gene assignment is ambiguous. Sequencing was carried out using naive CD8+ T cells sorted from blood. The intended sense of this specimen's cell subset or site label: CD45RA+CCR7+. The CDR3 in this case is CASSLIGPSYEQYF. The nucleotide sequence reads TGTGCCAGCAGTTTAATAGGACCCAGCTACGAGCAGTACTTC.